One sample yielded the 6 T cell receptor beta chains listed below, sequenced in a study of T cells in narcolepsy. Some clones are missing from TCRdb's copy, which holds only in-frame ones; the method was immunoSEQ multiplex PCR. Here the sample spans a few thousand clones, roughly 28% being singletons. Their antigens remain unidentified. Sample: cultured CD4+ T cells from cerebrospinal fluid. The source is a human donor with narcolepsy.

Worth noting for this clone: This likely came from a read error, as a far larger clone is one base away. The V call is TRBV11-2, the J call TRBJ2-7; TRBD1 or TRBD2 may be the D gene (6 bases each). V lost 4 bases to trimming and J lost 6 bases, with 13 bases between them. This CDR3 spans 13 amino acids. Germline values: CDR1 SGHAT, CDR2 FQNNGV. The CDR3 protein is CASSSGRGGEQYF. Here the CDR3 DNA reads TGTGCCAGCAGCTCGGGCAGGGGAGGCGAGCAGTACTTC.

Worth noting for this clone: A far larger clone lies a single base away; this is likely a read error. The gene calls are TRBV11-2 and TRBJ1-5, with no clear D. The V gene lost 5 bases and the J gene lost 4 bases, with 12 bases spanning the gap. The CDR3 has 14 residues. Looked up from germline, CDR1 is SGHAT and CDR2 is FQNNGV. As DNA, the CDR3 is TGTGCCAGCAGCCAAGATCTGGGGAATCAGCCCCAGCATTTT. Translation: CASSQDLGNQPQHF.

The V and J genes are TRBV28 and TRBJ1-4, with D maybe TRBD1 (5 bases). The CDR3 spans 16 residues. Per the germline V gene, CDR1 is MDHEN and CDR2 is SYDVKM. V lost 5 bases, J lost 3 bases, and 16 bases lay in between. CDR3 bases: TGTGCCAGCAGTGAATCCGGGGCTACCTCTAATGAAAAACTGTTTTTT. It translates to CASSESGATSNEKLFF.

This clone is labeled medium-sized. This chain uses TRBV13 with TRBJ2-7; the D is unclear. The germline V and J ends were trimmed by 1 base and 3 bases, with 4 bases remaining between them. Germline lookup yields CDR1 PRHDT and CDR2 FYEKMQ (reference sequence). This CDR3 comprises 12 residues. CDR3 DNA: TGTGCCAGCAGCTTAGAGTACTACGAGCAGTACTTC. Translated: CASSLEYYEQYF.

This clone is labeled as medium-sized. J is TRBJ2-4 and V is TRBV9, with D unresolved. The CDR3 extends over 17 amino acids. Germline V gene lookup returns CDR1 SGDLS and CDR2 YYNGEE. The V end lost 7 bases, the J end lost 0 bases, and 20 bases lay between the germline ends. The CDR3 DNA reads TGTGCCAGCTTACCGGCCTTATTACGGTTAGCCAAAAACATTCAGTACTTC. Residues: CASLPALLRLAKNIQYF.

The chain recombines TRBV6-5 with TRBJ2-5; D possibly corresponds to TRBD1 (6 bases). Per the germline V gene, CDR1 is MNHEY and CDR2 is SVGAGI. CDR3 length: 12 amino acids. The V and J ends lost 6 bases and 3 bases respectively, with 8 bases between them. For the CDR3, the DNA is TGTGCCAGCAGCCGGACAGAAGAGACCCAGTACTTC. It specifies CASSRTEETQYF.